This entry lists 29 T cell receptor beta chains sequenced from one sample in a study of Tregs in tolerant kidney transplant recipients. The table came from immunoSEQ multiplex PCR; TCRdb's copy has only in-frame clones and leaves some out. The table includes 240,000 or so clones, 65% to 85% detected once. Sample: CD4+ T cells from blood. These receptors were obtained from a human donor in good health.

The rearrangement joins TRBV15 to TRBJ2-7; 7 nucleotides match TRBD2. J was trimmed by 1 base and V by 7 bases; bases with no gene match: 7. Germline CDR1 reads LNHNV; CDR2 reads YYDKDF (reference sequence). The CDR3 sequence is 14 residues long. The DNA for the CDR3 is TGTGCCACCACCCTTGGACTAGATTCCTACGAGCAGTACTTC. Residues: CATTLGLDSYEQYF.

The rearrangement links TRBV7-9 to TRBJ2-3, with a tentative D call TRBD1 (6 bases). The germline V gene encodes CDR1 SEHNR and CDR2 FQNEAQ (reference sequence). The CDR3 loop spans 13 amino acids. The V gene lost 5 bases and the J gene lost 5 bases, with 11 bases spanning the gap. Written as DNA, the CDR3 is TGTGCCAGCAGCGCAGGGGTGGGAGATACGCAGTATTTT. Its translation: CASSAGVGDTQYF.

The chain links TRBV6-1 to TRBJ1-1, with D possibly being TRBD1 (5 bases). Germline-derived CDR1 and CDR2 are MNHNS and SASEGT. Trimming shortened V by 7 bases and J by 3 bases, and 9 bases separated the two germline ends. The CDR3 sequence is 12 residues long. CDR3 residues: CASIRGYTEAFF. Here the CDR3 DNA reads TGTGCCAGCATAAGGGGTTACACTGAAGCTTTCTTT.

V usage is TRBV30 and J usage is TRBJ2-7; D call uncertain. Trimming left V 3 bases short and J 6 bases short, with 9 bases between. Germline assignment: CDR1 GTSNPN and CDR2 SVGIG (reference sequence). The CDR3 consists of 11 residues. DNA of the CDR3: TGTGCCTGGAGCGAGTTCACCGAGCAGTACTTC. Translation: CAWSEFTEQYF.

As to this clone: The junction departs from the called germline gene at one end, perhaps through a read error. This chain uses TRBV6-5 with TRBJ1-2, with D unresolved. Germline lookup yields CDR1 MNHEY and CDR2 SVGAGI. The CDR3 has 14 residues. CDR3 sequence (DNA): TGTGCCACCTTCCAACGGGGTTTTCAGAATGGCTACATCTTC. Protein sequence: CATFQRGFQNGYIF.

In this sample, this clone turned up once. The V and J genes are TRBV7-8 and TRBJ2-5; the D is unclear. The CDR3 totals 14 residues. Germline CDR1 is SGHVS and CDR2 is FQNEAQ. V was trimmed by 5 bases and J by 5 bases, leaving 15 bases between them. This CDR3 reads CASSPGRVRETQYF. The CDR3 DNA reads TGTGCCAGCAGCCCGGGCCGAGTCAGGGAGACCCAGTACTTC.

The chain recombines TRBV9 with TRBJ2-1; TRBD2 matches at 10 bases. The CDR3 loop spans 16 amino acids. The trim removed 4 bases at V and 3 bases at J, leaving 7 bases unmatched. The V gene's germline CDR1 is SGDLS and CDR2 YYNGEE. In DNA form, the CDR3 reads TGTGCCAGCAGCTCCAATAGCGGGAGGATCTACAATGAGCAGTTCTTC. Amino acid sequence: CASSSNSGRIYNEQFF.

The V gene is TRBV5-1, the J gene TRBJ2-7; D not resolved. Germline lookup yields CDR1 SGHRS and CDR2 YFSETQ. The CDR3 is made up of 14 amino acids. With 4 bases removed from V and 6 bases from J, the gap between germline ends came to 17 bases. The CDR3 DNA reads TGCGCCAGCAGCGACGGACCTGGATCGGCCGAGCAGTACTTC. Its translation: CASSDGPGSAEQYF.

The CDR3 DNA sequence: TGCGCCAGCAGCTTTCATTGGGAGGGGGCGGATGAAAAACTGTTTTTT. As protein: CASSFHWEGADEKLFF. This chain joins TRBV5-1 and TRBJ1-4, with 7 positions matching TRBD1. From germline, CDR1 is SGHRS and CDR2 YFSETQ. The V and J ends lost 2 bases and 6 bases, in that order; junction bases with no gene match: 10. CDR3 length equals 16 residues.

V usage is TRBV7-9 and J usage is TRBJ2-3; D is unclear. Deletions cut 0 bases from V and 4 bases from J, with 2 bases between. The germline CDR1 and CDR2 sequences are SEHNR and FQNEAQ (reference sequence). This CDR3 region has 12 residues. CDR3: CASSLAADTQYF. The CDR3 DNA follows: TGTGCCAGCAGCTTAGCAGCAGATACGCAGTATTTT.

CDR3: CASSVNRVGEQFF. CDR3 bases: TGTGCCAGCAGCGTCAACAGGGTTGGTGAGCAGTTCTTC. V gene TRBV6-5 combines with J gene TRBJ2-1; D is perhaps TRBD1 (6 bases). Per germline, CDR1 MNHEY and CDR2 SVGAGI. This CDR3 is 13 amino acids long. The germline V and J ends were trimmed by 6 bases and 9 bases, with 15 bases remaining between them.

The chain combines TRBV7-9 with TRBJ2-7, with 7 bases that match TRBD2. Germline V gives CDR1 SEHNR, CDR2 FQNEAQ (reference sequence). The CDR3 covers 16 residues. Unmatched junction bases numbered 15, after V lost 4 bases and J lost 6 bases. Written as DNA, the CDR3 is TGTGCCAGCAGCTGGACTTGGGACTATCCCTCGCGCGAGCAGTACTTC. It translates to CASSWTWDYPSREQYF.

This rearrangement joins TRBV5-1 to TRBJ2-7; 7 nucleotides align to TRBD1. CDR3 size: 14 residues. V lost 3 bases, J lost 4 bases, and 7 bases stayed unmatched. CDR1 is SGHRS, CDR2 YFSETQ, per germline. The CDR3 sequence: CASSSGTATYEQYF. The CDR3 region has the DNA TGCGCCAGCAGCTCCGGGACAGCCACGTACGAGCAGTACTTC.

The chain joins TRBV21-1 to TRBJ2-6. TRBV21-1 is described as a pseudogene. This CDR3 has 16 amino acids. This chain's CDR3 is CASSKGGSSGANVLTF. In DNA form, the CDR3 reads TGTGCCAGCAGCAAAGGGGGTAGCTCTGGGGCCAACGTCCTGACTTTC.

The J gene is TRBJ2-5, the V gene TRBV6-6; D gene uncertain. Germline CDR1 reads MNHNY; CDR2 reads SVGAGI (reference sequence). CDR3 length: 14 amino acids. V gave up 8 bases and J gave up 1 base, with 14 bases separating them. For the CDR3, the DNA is TGTGCCAGCCTCAAGGGCCACGGCCAAGAGACCCAGTACTTC. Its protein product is CASLKGHGQETQYF.

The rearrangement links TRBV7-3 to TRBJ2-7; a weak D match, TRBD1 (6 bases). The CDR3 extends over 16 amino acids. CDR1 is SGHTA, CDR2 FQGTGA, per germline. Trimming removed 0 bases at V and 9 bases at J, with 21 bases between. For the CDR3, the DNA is TGTGCCAGCAGCTTAACTGCCGGCACAGGGTTCCGGCTGCAGTACTTC. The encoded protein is CASSLTAGTGFRLQYF.

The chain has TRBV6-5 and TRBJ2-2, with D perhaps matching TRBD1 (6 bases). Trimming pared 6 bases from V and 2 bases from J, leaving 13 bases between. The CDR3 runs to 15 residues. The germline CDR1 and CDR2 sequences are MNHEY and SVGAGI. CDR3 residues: CASRSGTTNTGELFF. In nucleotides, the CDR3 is TGTGCCAGCAGATCCGGGACAACTAACACCGGGGAGCTGTTTTTT.

CDR3 protein: CASKWSGDSTEAFF. CDR3 bases: TGTGCCAGTAAGTGGTCAGGCGACTCCACTGAAGCTTTCTTT. This chain joins TRBV7-8 and TRBJ1-1; D is unresolved. Deletions cut 9 bases from V and 4 bases from J, with 18 bases between. The CDR3 totals 14 residues. Germline CDR1 is SGHVS and CDR2 is FQNEAQ.

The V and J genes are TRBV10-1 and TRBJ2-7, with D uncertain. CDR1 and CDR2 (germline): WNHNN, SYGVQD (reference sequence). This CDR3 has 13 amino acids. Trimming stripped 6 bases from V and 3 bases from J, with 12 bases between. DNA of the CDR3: TGCGCCAGCAGCGGTCGGTCCTACTACGAGCAGTACTTC. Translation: CASSGRSYYEQYF.

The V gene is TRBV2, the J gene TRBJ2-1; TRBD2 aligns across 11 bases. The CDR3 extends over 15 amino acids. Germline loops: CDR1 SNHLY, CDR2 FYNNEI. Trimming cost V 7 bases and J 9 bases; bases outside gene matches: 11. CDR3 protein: CASTPTSGNRGEQFF. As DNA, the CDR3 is TGTGCCAGCACCCCGACTAGCGGGAATCGTGGTGAGCAGTTCTTC.

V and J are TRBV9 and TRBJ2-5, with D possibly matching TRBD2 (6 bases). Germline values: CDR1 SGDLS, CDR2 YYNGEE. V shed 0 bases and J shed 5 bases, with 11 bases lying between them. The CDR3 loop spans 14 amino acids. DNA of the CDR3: TGTGCCAGCAGCGTAGAACCTAGCGCGGAGACCCAGTACTTC. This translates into CASSVEPSAETQYF.

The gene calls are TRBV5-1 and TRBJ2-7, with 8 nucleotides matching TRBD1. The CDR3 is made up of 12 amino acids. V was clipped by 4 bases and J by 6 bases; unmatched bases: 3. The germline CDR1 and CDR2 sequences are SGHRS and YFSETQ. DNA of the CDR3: TGCGCCAGCAGCCAGGACAGGGTCGAGCAGTACTTC. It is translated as CASSQDRVEQYF.

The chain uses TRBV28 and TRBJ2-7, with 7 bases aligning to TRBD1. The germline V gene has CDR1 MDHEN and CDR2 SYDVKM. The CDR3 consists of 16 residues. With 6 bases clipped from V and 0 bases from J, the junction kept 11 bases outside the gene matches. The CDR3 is CASRPRDSLFSYEQYF. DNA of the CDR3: TGTGCCAGCAGACCTAGGGACAGCCTATTCTCCTACGAGCAGTACTTC.

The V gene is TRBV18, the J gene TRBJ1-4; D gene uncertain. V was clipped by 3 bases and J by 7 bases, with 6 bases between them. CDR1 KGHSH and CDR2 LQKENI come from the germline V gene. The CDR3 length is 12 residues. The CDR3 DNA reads TGTGCCAGCTCACCGTCGACTGAAAAACTGTTTTTT. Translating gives CASSPSTEKLFF.

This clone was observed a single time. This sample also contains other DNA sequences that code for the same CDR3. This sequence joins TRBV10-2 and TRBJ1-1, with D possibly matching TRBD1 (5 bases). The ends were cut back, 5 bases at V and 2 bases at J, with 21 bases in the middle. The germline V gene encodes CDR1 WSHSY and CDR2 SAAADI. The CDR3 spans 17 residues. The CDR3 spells CASSYAAGTYENTEAFF. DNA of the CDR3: TGCGCCAGCAGTTATGCAGCCGGGACCTACGAAAACACTGAAGCTTTCTTT.

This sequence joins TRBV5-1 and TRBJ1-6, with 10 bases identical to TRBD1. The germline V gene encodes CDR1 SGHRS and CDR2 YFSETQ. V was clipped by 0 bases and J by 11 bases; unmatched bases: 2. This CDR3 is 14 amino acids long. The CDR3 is CASSLGDRGTPLHF. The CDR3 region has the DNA TGCGCCAGCAGCTTGGGGGACAGGGGTACACCCCTCCACTTT.

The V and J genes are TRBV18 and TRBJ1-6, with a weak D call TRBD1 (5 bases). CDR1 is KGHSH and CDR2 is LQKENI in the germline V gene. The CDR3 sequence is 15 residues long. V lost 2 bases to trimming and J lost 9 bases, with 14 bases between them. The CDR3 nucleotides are TGTGCCAGCTCACCAGGCCCACGCGGGGGTTCACCCCTCCACTTT. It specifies CASSPGPRGGSPLHF.

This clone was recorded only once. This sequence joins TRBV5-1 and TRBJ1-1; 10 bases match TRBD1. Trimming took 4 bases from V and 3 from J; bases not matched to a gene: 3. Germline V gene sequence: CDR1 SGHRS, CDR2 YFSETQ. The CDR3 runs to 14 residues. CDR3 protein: CASSPGQGHTEAFF. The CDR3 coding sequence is TGCGCCAGCAGCCCGGGACAGGGGCACACTGAAGCTTTCTTT.

In DNA, the CDR3 is TGTGCCAGCACGGACCAGGGAAACACTGAAGCTTTCTTT. This encodes CASTDQGNTEAFF. The chain employs TRBV18 and TRBJ1-1; tentatively, D is TRBD1 (5 bases). Germline CDR1 is KGHSH and CDR2 is LQKENI. The CDR3 consists of 13 residues. The ends were cut back, 8 bases at V and 2 bases at J, with 12 bases in the middle.